Shown below are 13 T cell receptor beta chains from a single sample sequenced in a study of radiotherapy plus CTLA-4 blockade in lung cancer. Clones were sequenced by immunoSEQ multiplex PCR, and TCRdb holds only the in-frame ones, with some missing. The sample contains about 33,000 clones, 70% to 90% of which appear only once. The sequences come from peripheral blood, collected from a patient treated with radiotherapy plus ipilimumab. All receptors come from a human donor with non-small cell lung cancer that progressed on radiotherapy plus ipilimumab.

The chain combines TRBV5-1 with TRBJ2-3; 13 bases line up with TRBD2. Trimming at V came to 0 bases and at J to 4 bases, leaving 5 bases not matched to a gene. This CDR3 contains 17 residues. Germline CDR1 and CDR2: SGHRS and YFSETQ. The CDR3 is CASSLAGLAGASDTQYF. The CDR3 region has the DNA TGCGCCAGCAGCTTGGCCGGACTAGCGGGGGCCTCAGATACGCAGTATTTT.

The V gene is TRBV7-2, the J gene TRBJ1-2, with 7 nucleotides matching TRBD1. Germline V gene sequence: CDR1 SGHTA, CDR2 FQGNSA. Trimming at V came to 3 bases and at J to 10 bases, leaving 8 bases not matched to a gene. The CDR3 covers 13 residues. The CDR3 coding sequence is TGTGCCAGCAGCTTTCACTCAGGGGGGACCTACACCTTC. Translation: CASSFHSGGTYTF.

The chain recombines TRBV5-4 with TRBJ2-3, with 13 bases fitting TRBD2. CDR1 is SGHNT and CDR2 is YYREEE in the germline V gene (reference sequence). Trimming cost V 6 bases and J 6 bases; bases outside gene matches: 10. This CDR3 comprises 16 residues. The CDR3 protein is CASTTGLAGARDTQYF. In nucleotides, the CDR3 is TGTGCCAGCACCACCGGACTAGCGGGGGCCCGGGATACGCAGTATTTT.

The chain has TRBV4-2 and TRBJ1-3; 8 bases map to TRBD1. The junction had 5 bases not matched to a gene; V was cut back by 1 base and J by 3 bases. CDR1 and CDR2 from the germline V gene are LGHNA and YNFKEQ. The CDR3 contains 16 residues. Here the CDR3 DNA reads TGTGCCAGCAGCCAAGGGAGAGACAGGGGTGGAAACACCATATATTTT. Translation gives CASSQGRDRGGNTIYF.

The chain is built from TRBV2 and TRBJ1-2; D is perhaps TRBD1 (6 bases). This CDR3 has 14 residues. The germline V and J ends were trimmed by 7 bases and 2 bases, with 14 bases remaining between them. Looked up from germline, CDR1 is SNHLY and CDR2 is FYNNEI. The CDR3 loop reads CASIDRSQNYGYTF. CDR3 in DNA: TGTGCCAGCATTGACAGGTCGCAAAACTATGGCTACACCTTC.

The chain links TRBV7-2 to TRBJ2-3, with 9 bases fitting TRBD2. Germline values: CDR1 SGHTA, CDR2 FQGNSA. The CDR3 spans 15 residues. The J segment lost 1 base and the V segment lost 4 bases, leaving 3 bases of the junction unmatched. The CDR3, as DNA: TGTGCCAGCAGCTCGGGACTAGCTGGCACAGATACGCAGTATTTT. This gives the protein CASSSGLAGTDTQYF. Drawing the rest from reference TRBV7-2 and TRBJ2-3, the complete variable domain is GAGVSQSPSNKVTEKGKDVELRCDPISGHTALYWYRQSLGQGLEFLIYFQGNSAPDKSGLPSDRFSAERTGGSVSTLTIQRTQQEDSAVYLCASSSGLAGTDTQYFGPGTRLTVL.

CDR3 DNA: TGTGCCAGCAGTCCCCCGCGAGGGGGCGAGAATTCACCCCTCCACTTT. The encoded protein is CASSPPRGGENSPLHF. The chain couples TRBV2 to TRBJ1-6; 7 bases map to TRBD1. The germline CDR1 and CDR2 sequences are SNHLY and FYNNEI. The CDR3 spans 16 residues. V shed 5 bases, J shed 7 bases, and the junction held 11 bases outside the gene matches. Using reference TRBV2 and TRBJ1-6 for the parts outside the CDR3, the full variable domain is EPEVTQTPSHQVTQMGQEVILRCVPISNHLYFYWYRQILGQKVEFLVSFYNNEISEKSEIFDDQFSVERPDGSNFTLKIRSTKLEDSAMYFCASSPPRGGENSPLHFGNGTRLTVT.

The chain uses TRBV5-1 and TRBJ2-3; 7 bases are shared with TRBD2. The junction had 10 bases not matched to a gene; V was cut back by 7 bases and J by 2 bases. There are 15 residues in the CDR3. From germline, CDR1 is SGHRS and CDR2 YFSETQ. The CDR3 DNA follows: TGCGCCAGCCGCTCCGGGACTACCATCACAGATACGCAGTATTTT. It yields the protein CASRSGTTITDTQYF.

The chain combines TRBV6-5 with TRBJ2-5, with 7 positions matching TRBD2. V lost 2 bases and J lost 1; bases outside the gene matches: 4. Germline CDR1 is MNHEY and CDR2 is SVGAGI. CDR3 length equals 15 residues. In DNA, the CDR3 is TGTGCCAGCAGTTACGGGGGGGAGTTCCAAGAGACCCAGTACTTC. Translating gives CASSYGGEFQETQYF.

The chain has TRBV7-9 and TRBJ1-5; TRBD1 matches at 9 bases. The germline V gene encodes CDR1 SEHNR and CDR2 FQNEAQ (reference sequence). The junction had 8 bases not matched to a gene; V was cut back by 4 bases and J by 7 bases. This CDR3 has 15 residues. For the CDR3, the DNA is TGTGCCAGCAGCTCAGGAGCGGGACAGGGCCAGCCCCAGCATTTT. Translation: CASSSGAGQGQPQHF.

The CDR3 region has the DNA TGTGCCAGCAGTCTCCGGACAGGAAACACCGGGGAGCTGTTTTTT. This sequence encodes CASSLRTGNTGELFF. The chain uses TRBV9 and TRBJ2-2, with 7 bases identical to TRBD1. The CDR3 spans 15 residues. The ends lost 5 bases at V and 2 bases at J; junction bases unmatched: 6. Germline lookup yields CDR1 SGDLS and CDR2 YYNGEE.

This chain links TRBV27 with TRBJ2-7; TRBD1 aligns across 8 bases. V gave up 8 bases and J gave up 2 bases; unmatched junction bases: 11. The CDR3 spans 15 residues. Germline V gene lookup returns CDR1 MNHEY and CDR2 SMNVEV (reference sequence). The CDR3 DNA sequence: TGTGCCAGCCGGCGTGAGGGGACAGGCCCCTACGAGCAGTACTTC. Protein sequence: CASRREGTGPYEQYF.

This chain joins TRBV19 and TRBJ2-4; D not certain. Trimming left V 4 bases short and J 11 bases short, with 9 bases between. From germline, CDR1 is LNHDA and CDR2 SQIVND (reference sequence). The CDR3 extends over 11 amino acids. The CDR3 DNA reads as TGTGCCAGTAGTACAGGTTTTCTTCAGTACTTC. This translates into CASSTGFLQYF.